Shown below are 30 T cell receptor beta chains from a single sample sequenced in a study of response to subunit inactivated influenza vaccine. MiXCR, run by TCRdb on the RT-PCR reads, gives a single entry per CDR3 protein. The table has 700,000 to 900,000 distinct CDR3 sequences, 21% seen once. The source was PBMCs from blood, collected around 5 days after vaccination. These receptor sequences come from a man over 45 who received an inactivated influenza vaccine.

This clonotype was detected a few times. The chain recombines TRBV20-1 with TRBJ2-3, with D hard to call. The CDR3 sequence is 13 residues long. Germline V gene lookup returns CDR1 DFQATT and CDR2 SNEGSKA (reference sequence). V gave up 6 bases and J gave up 0 bases, with 10 bases separating them. The CDR3 DNA follows: TGCAGTGCGAGACTCCCTAGCACAGATACGCAGTATTTT. Protein sequence: CSARLPSTDTQYF.

This clonotype occurred a few times. The rearrangement links TRBV6-1 to TRBJ2-7; no reliable D call. V lost 4 bases, J lost 2 bases, and 12 bases lay in between. This CDR3 comprises 14 residues. CDR1 MNHNS and CDR2 SASEGT come from the germline V gene. DNA of the CDR3: TGTGCCAGCAGTGGCCCGGTCGCTGCCTACGAGCAGTACTTC. Its protein is CASSGPVAAYEQYF.

In this sample, this clonotype turned up a few times. The chain is built from TRBV24-1 and TRBJ2-1; a possible D gene is TRBD2 (5 bases). V dropped 0 bases and J dropped 9 bases, with 11 bases sitting between them. CDR3 size: 14 residues. Germline CDR1 reads KGHDR; CDR2 reads SFDVKD. CDR3 nucleotides: TGTGCCACCAGTGATTTGAGAGGGAACGGTGAGCAGTTCTTC. Its protein is CATSDLRGNGEQFF.

The chain couples TRBV10-3 to TRBJ2-1; the D is unclear. V was cut by 2 bases and J by 9 bases, with 5 bases left in between. This CDR3 contains 11 residues. From germline, CDR1 is ENHRY and CDR2 SYGVKD. CDR3 coding DNA: TGTGCCATCAGTGAGGGTTTTGAGCAGTTCTTC. Protein sequence: CAISEGFEQFF.

Many counts were recorded for this clonotype. The V call is TRBV28, the J call TRBJ2-1; D possibly corresponds to TRBD1 (6 bases). Germline V gene lookup returns CDR1 MDHEN and CDR2 SYDVKM. V shed 5 bases and J shed 3 bases, with 14 bases lying between them. This CDR3 spans 15 amino acids. CDR3 loop: CASSPRTDLYNEQFF. The CDR3 DNA follows: TGTGCCAGCAGTCCTCGGACAGATCTCTACAATGAGCAGTTCTTC.

In DNA form, the CDR3 reads TGCAGTGGGCAGGACAGGGACTACCACAATGAGCAGTTCTTC. Translated: CSGQDRDYHNEQFF. The chain joins TRBV20-1 to TRBJ2-1, with a possible D match to TRBD1 (8 bases). Trimming pared 7 bases from V and 5 bases from J, leaving 18 bases between. The CDR3 runs to 14 residues. Looked up from germline, CDR1 is DFQATT and CDR2 is SNEGSKA (reference sequence).

This clonotype was detected ten times or more. The junction does not match germline at one end; this may be a read error. The rearrangement uses TRBV5-1 and TRBJ2-1; TRBD2 aligns across 9 bases. CDR3 size: 15 residues. CDR1 is SGHRS and CDR2 is YFSETQ in the germline V gene. This CDR3 is CASSLVLAGNNEQFF. Here the CDR3 DNA reads TGTGCCAGCAGCTTAGTACTAGCGGGCAACAATGAGCAGTTCTTC. The full variable domain, its missing parts supplied by reference TRBV5-1 and TRBJ2-1, is KAGVTQTPRYLIKTRGQQVTLSCSPISGHRSVSWYQQTPGQGLQFLFEYFSETQRNKGNFPGRFSGRQFSNSRSEMNVSTLELGDSALYLCASSLVLAGNNEQFFGPGTRLTVL.

This clonotype has a handful of counts. The chain has TRBV20-1 and TRBJ2-5; D is possibly TRBD2 (8 bases). The germline V gene encodes CDR1 DFQATT and CDR2 SNEGSKA (reference sequence). V was clipped by 6 bases and J by 2 bases, with 19 bases between them. The CDR3 totals 15 residues. The CDR3 loop reads CSAQGRGAWQETQYF. The CDR3 DNA is TGCAGTGCACAGGGGCGGGGGGCCTGGCAAGAGACCCAGTACTTC.

This clonotype occurred many times. An end of the junction does not agree with germline; a read error may underlie this. This chain links TRBV5-1 with TRBJ2-7; 10 nucleotides align to TRBD2. Looked up from germline, CDR1 is SGHRS and CDR2 is YFSETQ. The CDR3 consists of 15 residues. In DNA, the CDR3 is TGTGCCAGCAGTTTATCTGCTAGCGGGGGATACGAGCAGTACTTC. Amino acid sequence: CASSLSASGGYEQYF.

The rearrangement joins TRBV28 to TRBJ2-1; possibly TRBD2 for D (6 bases). CDR3 length: 14 residues. Between the trimmed V and J ends, which lost 3 bases and 6 bases, there was a span of 12 bases. The V gene's germline CDR1 is MDHEN and CDR2 SYDVKM. This chain's CDR3 is CASSLGGWGNEQFF. The CDR3 DNA reads as TGTGCCAGCAGTTTGGGAGGTTGGGGCAATGAGCAGTTCTTC.

This clonotype has only a few counts. The chain carries TRBV12-3 or TRBV12-4 and TRBJ2-5, with TRBD2 identical over 10 bases. The CDR3 runs 15 residues. The V and J ends lost 2 bases and 3 bases, in that order; junction bases with no gene match: 3. CDR3 sequence (DNA): TGTGCCAGCAGTTTAAGTCTAGCGGGAGAAGAGACCCAGTACTTC. Amino acid sequence: CASSLSLAGEETQYF.

In its sample, this clonotype was seen a few times. The chain is built from TRBV12-3 or TRBV12-4 and TRBJ2-7; the D gene is possibly TRBD1 (6 bases). There are 15 residues in the CDR3. V lost 6 bases and J lost 2, with 17 bases in between. The CDR3 nucleotides are TGTGCCAGCAGCCGGACGGACAGAAGGGCCTACGAGCAGTACTTC. Translation: CASSRTDRRAYEQYF.

The chain has TRBV29-1 and TRBJ2-2, with 7 positions matching TRBD2. CDR3 size: 14 residues. The germline V gene encodes CDR1 SQVTM and CDR2 ANQGSEA. V lost 7 bases and J lost 6; bases outside the gene matches: 11. CDR3 amino acids: CSALLREKAGELFF. In nucleotides, the CDR3 is TGCAGCGCTCTACTGCGGGAGAAGGCCGGGGAGCTGTTTTTT.

A few counts support this clonotype. The chain's CDR3 is CSVRQGPGTQYF. CDR3 nucleotides: TGCAGCGTTCGACAGGGGCCCGGGACCCAGTACTTC. The chain is built from TRBV29-1 and TRBJ2-5; 8 nucleotides line up with TRBD1. This CDR3 comprises 12 residues. Germline CDR1 is SQVTM and CDR2 is ANQGSEA. V was clipped by 5 bases and J by 7 bases; unmatched bases: 6. Using reference TRBV29-1 and TRBJ2-5 for the parts outside the CDR3, the full variable domain is SAVISQKPSRDICQRGTSLTIQCQVDSQVTMMFWYRQQPGQSLTLIATANQGSEATYESGFVIDKFPISRPNLTFSTLTVSNMSPEDSSIYLCSVRQGPGTQYFGPGTRLLVL.

This clonotype was seen repeatedly, ten times or more. CDR3 in amino acids: CSVGGPAYGYTF. The CDR3 nucleotides read TGCAGCGTTGGGGGCCCGGCCTATGGCTACACCTTC. The rearrangement joins TRBV29-1 to TRBJ1-2, with a weak D call TRBD1 (5 bases). The CDR3 is 12 amino acids. Germline CDR1 SQVTM, CDR2 ANQGSEA. Between the trimmed V and J ends, which lost 4 bases and 4 bases, there was a span of 10 bases. The full variable domain, with the rest looked up from reference TRBV29-1 and TRBJ1-2, is SAVISQKPSRDICQRGTSLTIQCQVDSQVTMMFWYRQQPGQSLTLIATANQGSEATYESGFVIDKFPISRPNLTFSTLTVSNMSPEDSSIYLCSVGGPAYGYTFGSGTRLTVV.

This clonotype was observed a handful of times. The gene calls are TRBV10-3 and TRBJ2-1; the D is unclear. The length of the CDR3 is 13 residues. The germline V gene encodes CDR1 ENHRY and CDR2 SYGVKD. Trimming pared 4 bases from V and 2 bases from J, leaving 6 bases between. The CDR3 loop reads CAISVGPYNEQFF. The CDR3 DNA reads TGTGCCATCAGTGTGGGTCCCTACAATGAGCAGTTCTTC.

CDR3 amino acids: CASSERWGATYSNQPQHF. Written as DNA, the CDR3 is TGTGCCAGCAGTGAAAGGTGGGGGGCGACCTATAGCAATCAGCCCCAGCATTTT. This chain connects TRBV2 to TRBJ1-5; weak D call: TRBD1 (6 bases). The ends were cut back, 2 bases at V and 0 bases at J, with 17 bases in the middle. The V gene's germline CDR1 is SNHLY and CDR2 FYNNEI. This CDR3 has 18 amino acids.

This clonotype was counted between two and nine times. CDR3 residues: CASSVEGGQWSNQPQHF. In DNA, the CDR3 is TGTGCCAGCAGCGTAGAAGGGGGACAGTGGAGCAATCAGCCCCAGCATTTT. V is TRBV9 and J is TRBJ1-5; 7 bases match TRBD1. The V gene's germline CDR1 is SGDLS and CDR2 YYNGEE. Trimming took 0 bases from V and 1 from J; bases not matched to a gene: 7. The CDR3 loop spans 17 amino acids.

The chain joins TRBV6-1 to TRBJ2-7; the match to TRBD1 covers 11 bases. Germline V gene lookup returns CDR1 MNHNS and CDR2 SASEGT. This CDR3 is 16 amino acids long. The V gene end was trimmed by 4 bases and the J gene end by 3 bases; junction bases not matched to a gene: 8. CDR3 nucleotides: TGTGCCAGCAGTGCCATACCCGGGACAGGGGGCTACGAGCAGTACTTC. This codes for CASSAIPGTGGYEQYF.

V and J are TRBV19 and TRBJ1-2; tentative D call: TRBD1 (5 bases). CDR3 size: 16 residues. From germline, CDR1 is LNHDA and CDR2 SQIVND (reference sequence). Trimming removed 6 bases from V and 8 bases from J, with 25 bases in between. CDR3 bases: TGTGCCAGTAGCCCCGAGGGACCGTCTTGGGTCTTGGGCTACACCTTC. It translates to CASSPEGPSWVLGYTF.

The rearrangement uses TRBV12-3 or TRBV12-4 and TRBJ2-7; TRBD1 matches 9 bases. V lost 4 bases to trimming and J lost 5 bases; unmatched junction nucleotides: 12. CDR3 size: 16 residues. CDR3 sequence (DNA): TGTGCCAGCAGTTCCAGGTACCGGACAGGGGAAAACGAGCAGTACTTC. It codes for CASSSRYRTGENEQYF.

This clonotype has a handful of counts. The chain employs TRBV12-3 or TRBV12-4 and TRBJ2-3, with 7 bases fitting TRBD2. The CDR3 totals 15 residues. V gave up 7 bases and J gave up 1 base; unmatched junction bases: 8. CDR3 DNA sequence: TGTGCCAGCAATTCTTGGGGGAGGGGCACAGATACGCAGTATTTT. Its protein product is CASNSWGRGTDTQYF.

The chain combines TRBV5-1 with TRBJ1-1; TRBD1 might be the D (6 bases). Trimming left V 4 bases short and J 1 base short, with 11 bases between. The CDR3 runs to 14 residues. CDR1 and CDR2 (germline): SGHRS, YFSETQ. This chain's CDR3 is CASSKGHQNTEAFF. The CDR3 nucleotides read TGCGCCAGCAGCAAGGGACACCAGAACACTGAAGCTTTCTTT. The entire variable domain, with the rest obtained from reference TRBV5-1 and TRBJ1-1, is as follows: KAGVTQTPRYLIKTRGQQVTLSCSPISGHRSVSWYQQTPGQGLQFLFEYFSETQRNKGNFPGRFSGRQFSNSRSEMNVSTLELGDSALYLCASSKGHQNTEAFFGQGTRLTVV.

The genes are TRBV20-1 and TRBJ2-1, with TRBD1 matching 9 bases. V was clipped by 4 bases and J by 7 bases; unmatched bases: 8. This CDR3 contains 14 residues. Germline V gene sequence: CDR1 DFQATT, CDR2 SNEGSKA (reference sequence). CDR3 amino acids: CSAITGTGTNEQFF. The CDR3 DNA is TGCAGTGCTATTACCGGGACAGGGACAAATGAGCAGTTCTTC.

The CDR3 spells CATRGTETSTDTQYF. DNA of the CDR3: TGTGCCACCCGAGGGACAGAAACTAGCACAGATACGCAGTATTTT. The V call is TRBV24-1, the J call TRBJ2-3, with TRBD1 matching 7 bases. The J segment lost 0 bases and the V segment lost 9 bases, leaving 8 bases of the junction unmatched. Looked up from germline, CDR1 is KGHDR and CDR2 is SFDVKD. The CDR3 has 15 amino acids.

This clonotype was recorded a few times. The gene calls are TRBV20-1 and TRBJ2-3; 14 bases match TRBD2. The CDR3 consists of 15 residues. Per germline, CDR1 DFQATT and CDR2 SNEGSKA (reference sequence). The ends lost 6 bases at V and 3 bases at J; junction bases unmatched: 5. The DNA of the CDR3 is TGCAGTGCCCGGGGACTAGCGGGGGTTACAGATACGCAGTATTTT. Encoded protein: CSARGLAGVTDTQYF.

This clonotype was counted many times. The chain recombines TRBV10-2 with TRBJ1-5; D gene ambiguous. CDR1 and CDR2 from the germline V gene are WSHSY and SAAADI. Deletions cut 4 bases from V and 0 bases from J, with 4 bases between. The CDR3 length is 13 residues. The CDR3 DNA reads TGCGCCAGCAGTGTTTATAGCAATCAGCCCCAGCATTTT. Its translation is CASSVYSNQPQHF.

This clonotype was seen ten or more times. This chain uses TRBV20-1 with TRBJ1-2; the D is unclear. V lost 5 bases and J lost 1, with 17 bases in between. The CDR3 is made up of 15 amino acids. Germline V gene sequence: CDR1 DFQATT, CDR2 SNEGSKA (reference sequence). The CDR3 region is CSAGLSPFFNYGYTF. For the CDR3, the DNA is TGCAGTGCTGGGCTCTCACCCTTCTTTAACTATGGCTACACCTTC.

CDR3 residues: CSAQGGQGGRALHF. The CDR3, as DNA: TGCAGTGCTCAGGGGGGACAGGGGGGAAGGGCCCTCCACTTT. The V and J genes are TRBV20-1 and TRBJ1-6, with 11 bases identical to TRBD1. J lost 14 bases, V lost 5 bases, and 11 bases had no gene match. This CDR3 region has 14 residues. Germline lookup yields CDR1 DFQATT and CDR2 SNEGSKA (reference sequence).

Ten or more counts support this clonotype. The CDR3 sequence is CASSYSDSYEQYF. Written as DNA, the CDR3 is TGTGCCAGCAGTTACAGTGACTCCTACGAGCAGTACTTC. V gene TRBV6-5 combines with J gene TRBJ2-7; D uncertain. Looked up from germline, CDR1 is MNHEY and CDR2 is SVGAGI. The CDR3 has 13 amino acids. Between the trimmed V and J ends, which lost 2 bases and 0 bases, there was a span of 5 bases.